The T cell receptor beta chain described here comes from a study of read filtering for tumor transcriptome and immune sequencing. About this clonotype: Its target is unknown. This likely came from a read error, as a far larger clone is one base away.

There are 18 residues in the CDR3. The V and J ends lost 6 bases and 0 bases, in that order; junction bases with no gene match: 12. CDR1 is MNHEY, CDR2 SMNVEV, per germline (reference sequence). The study, taken as a whole, reports: About 81.9% of IR-seq clonotypes had one read, totaling around 4% of reads; RNA-seq: around 77% and 45%. The CD138-negative fraction was mixed bone marrow immune cells, not pure T cells.

Molecular barcoded adaptors covering alpha/delta and beta/gamma chains were used on approximately 400 ng RNA. TCRdb called the reads again in MiXCR, with one record for every CDR3 protein. The table lists about 130,000 distinct CDR3 sequences, approximately 13% of them singletons, with approximately 11% in the top ten. This chain joins TRBV27 and TRBJ2-1; 9 bases agree with TRBD2. This TCR derives from a donor at least 40 years old with multiple myeloma. The sample was a population of CD138-negative cells sorted from bone marrow. The CDR3: CASSPAGISGGSYNEQFF. The CDR3 coding sequence is TGTGCCAGCAGCCCGGCTGGGATTAGCGGGGGCTCCTACAATGAGCAGTTCTTC.